This TCR beta chain is from a study of PD-1 blockade in mismatch repair-deficient tumors. CDR1 and CDR2 from the germline V gene are MDHEN and SYDVKM. J lost 4 bases, V lost 2 bases, and 7 bases had no gene match. The CDR3 is made up of 17 amino acids. Clones were sequenced by immunoSEQ multiplex PCR, and TCRdb holds only the in-frame ones, with some missing. The sample has approximately 120,000 clones; around 86% are singletons. The V gene is TRBV28, the J gene TRBJ2-7; 14 positions match TRBD2. Sequencing was performed on peripheral blood, taken 44 weeks after starting pembrolizumab. The origin of this receptor is an adult with mismatch repair-deficient cancer. The CDR3 DNA follows: TGTGCCAGCAGTTTAGGGACTAGCGGGAGTGTCTTATACGAGCAGTACTTC. As protein: CASSLGTSGSVLYEQYF.